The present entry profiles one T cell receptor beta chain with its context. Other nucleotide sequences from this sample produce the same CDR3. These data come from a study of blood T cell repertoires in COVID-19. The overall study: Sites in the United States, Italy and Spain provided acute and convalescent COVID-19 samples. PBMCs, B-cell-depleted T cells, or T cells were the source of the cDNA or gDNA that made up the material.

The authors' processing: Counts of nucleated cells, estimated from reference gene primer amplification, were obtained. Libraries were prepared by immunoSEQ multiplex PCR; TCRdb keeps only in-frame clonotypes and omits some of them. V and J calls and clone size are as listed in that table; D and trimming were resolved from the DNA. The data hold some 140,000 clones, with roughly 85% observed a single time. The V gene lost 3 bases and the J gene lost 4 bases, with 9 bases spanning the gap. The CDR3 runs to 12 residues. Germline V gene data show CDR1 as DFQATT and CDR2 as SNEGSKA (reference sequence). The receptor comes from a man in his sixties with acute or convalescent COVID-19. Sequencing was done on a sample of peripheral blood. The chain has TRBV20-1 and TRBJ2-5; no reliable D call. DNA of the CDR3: TGCAGTGCTAGTCCAACGGGAGAGACCCAGTACTTC. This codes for CSASPTGETQYF.